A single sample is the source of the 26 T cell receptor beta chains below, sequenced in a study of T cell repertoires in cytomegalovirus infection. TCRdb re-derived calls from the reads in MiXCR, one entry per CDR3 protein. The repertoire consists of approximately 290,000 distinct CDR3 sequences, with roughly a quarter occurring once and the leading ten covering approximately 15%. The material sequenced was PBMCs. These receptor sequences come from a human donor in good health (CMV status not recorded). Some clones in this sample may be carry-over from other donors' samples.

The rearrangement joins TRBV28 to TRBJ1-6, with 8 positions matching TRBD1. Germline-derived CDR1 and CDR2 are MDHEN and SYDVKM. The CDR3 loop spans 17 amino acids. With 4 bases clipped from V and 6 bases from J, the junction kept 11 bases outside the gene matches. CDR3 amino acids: CASSSPTGVSFNSPLHF. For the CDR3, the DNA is TGTGCCAGCAGTTCACCGACAGGGGTCTCTTTTAATTCACCCCTCCACTTT.

The CDR3 region has the DNA TGCGCCAGCAGCCAGGGGGACAGGGGGCCCGAGCAGTACTTC. Translation: CASSQGDRGPEQYF. The chain carries TRBV4-1 and TRBJ2-7; TRBD1 matches 12 bases. The trim removed 3 bases at V and 6 bases at J, leaving 3 bases unmatched. This CDR3 comprises 14 residues. Germline V CDR1 and CDR2: MGHRA, YSYEKL.

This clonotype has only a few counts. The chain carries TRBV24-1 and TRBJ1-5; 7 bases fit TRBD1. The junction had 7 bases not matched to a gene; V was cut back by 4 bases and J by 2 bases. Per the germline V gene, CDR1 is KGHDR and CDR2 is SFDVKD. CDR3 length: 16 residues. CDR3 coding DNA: TGTGCCACCAGTGACCCTAGACAGGGAGGCAATCAGCCCCAGCATTTT. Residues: CATSDPRQGGNQPQHF.

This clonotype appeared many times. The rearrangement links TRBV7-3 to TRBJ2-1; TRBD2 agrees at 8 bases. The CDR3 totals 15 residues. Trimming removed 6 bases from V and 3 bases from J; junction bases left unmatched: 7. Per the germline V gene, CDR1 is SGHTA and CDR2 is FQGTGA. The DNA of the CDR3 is TGTGCCAGCAGTCGGGGGGGACTTGACTACAATGAGCAGTTCTTC. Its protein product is CASSRGGLDYNEQFF.

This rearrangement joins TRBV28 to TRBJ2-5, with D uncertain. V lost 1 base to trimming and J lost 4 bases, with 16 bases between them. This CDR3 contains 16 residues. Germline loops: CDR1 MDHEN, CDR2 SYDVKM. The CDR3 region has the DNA TGTGCCAGCAGTTTATCTTCCTCTAGACGTGGAGAGACCCAGTACTTC. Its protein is CASSLSSSRRGETQYF. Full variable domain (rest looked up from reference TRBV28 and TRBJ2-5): DVKVTQSSRYLVKRTGEKVFLECVQDMDHENMFWYRQDPGLGLRLIYFSYDVKMKEKGDIPEGYSVSREKKERFSLILESASTNQTSMYLCASSLSSSRRGETQYFGPGTRLLVL.

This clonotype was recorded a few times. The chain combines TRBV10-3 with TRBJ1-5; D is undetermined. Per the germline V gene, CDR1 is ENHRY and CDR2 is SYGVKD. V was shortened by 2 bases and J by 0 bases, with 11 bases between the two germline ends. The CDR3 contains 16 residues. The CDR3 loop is CAISEGVRYSNQPQHF. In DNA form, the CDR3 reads TGTGCCATCAGTGAGGGGGTCCGCTATAGCAATCAGCCCCAGCATTTT.

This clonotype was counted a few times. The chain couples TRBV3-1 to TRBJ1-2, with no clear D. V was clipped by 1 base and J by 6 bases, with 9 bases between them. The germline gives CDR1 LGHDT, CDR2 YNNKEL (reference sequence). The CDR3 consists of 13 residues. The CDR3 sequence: CASSQGGVHGYTF. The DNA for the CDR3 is TGTGCCAGCAGCCAAGGAGGTGTCCATGGCTACACCTTC.

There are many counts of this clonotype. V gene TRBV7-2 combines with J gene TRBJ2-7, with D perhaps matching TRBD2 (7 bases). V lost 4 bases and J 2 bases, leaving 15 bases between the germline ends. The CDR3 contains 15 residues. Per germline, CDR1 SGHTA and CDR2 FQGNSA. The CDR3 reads CASSSSGGPAYEQYF. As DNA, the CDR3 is TGTGCCAGCAGCTCGTCCGGGGGGCCAGCCTACGAGCAGTACTTC.

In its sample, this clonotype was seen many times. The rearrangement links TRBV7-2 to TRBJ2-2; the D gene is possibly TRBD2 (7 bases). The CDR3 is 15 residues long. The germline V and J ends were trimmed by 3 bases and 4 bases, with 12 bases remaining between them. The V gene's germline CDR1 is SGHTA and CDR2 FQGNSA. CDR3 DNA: TGTGCCAGCAGCTTTGGACTAGGGGGCACCGGGGAGCTGTTTTTT. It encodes CASSFGLGGTGELFF.

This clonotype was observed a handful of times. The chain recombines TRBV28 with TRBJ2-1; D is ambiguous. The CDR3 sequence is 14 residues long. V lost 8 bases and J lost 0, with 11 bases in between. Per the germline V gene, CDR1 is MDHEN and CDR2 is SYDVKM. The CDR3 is CASYNPGSYNEQFF. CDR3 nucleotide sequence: TGTGCCAGCTACAACCCAGGCTCCTACAATGAGCAGTTCTTC.

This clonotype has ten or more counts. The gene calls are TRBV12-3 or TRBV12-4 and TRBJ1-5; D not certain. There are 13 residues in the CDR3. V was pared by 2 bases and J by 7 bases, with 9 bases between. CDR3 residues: CASSLWSRQPQHF. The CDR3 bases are TGTGCCAGCAGTTTATGGAGCCGGCAGCCCCAGCATTTT.

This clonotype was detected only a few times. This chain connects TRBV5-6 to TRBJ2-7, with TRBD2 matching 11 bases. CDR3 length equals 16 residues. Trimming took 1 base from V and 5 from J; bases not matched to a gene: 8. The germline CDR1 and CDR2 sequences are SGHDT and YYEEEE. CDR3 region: CASSLSLAGGYHEQYF. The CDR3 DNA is TGTGCCAGCAGCTTGAGTCTAGCGGGAGGTTACCACGAGCAGTACTTC.

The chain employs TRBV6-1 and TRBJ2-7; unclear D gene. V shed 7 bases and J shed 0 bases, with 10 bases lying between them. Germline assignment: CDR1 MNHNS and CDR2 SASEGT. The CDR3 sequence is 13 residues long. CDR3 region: CASKRYSSYEQYF. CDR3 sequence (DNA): TGTGCCAGCAAAAGATACAGCTCCTACGAGCAGTACTTC.

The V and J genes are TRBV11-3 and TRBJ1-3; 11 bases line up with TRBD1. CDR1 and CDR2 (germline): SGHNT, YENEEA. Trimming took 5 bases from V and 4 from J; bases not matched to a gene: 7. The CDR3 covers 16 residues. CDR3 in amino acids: CASSPGQGASGNTIYF. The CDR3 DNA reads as TGTGCCAGCAGCCCAGGACAGGGGGCATCGGGAAACACCATATATTTT.

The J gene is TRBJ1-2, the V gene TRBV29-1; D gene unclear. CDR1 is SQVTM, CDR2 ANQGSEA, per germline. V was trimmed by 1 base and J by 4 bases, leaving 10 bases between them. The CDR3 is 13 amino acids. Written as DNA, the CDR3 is TGCAGCGTTGAAGGTGGGTCCGTCTATGGCTACACCTTC. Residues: CSVEGGSVYGYTF.

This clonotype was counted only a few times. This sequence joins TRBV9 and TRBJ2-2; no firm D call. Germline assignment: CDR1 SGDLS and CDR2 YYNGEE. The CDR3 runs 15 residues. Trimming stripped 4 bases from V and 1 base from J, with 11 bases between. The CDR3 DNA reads TGTGCCAGCAGCCCGAAGGTTAGGAACACCGGGGAGCTGTTTTTT. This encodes CASSPKVRNTGELFF.

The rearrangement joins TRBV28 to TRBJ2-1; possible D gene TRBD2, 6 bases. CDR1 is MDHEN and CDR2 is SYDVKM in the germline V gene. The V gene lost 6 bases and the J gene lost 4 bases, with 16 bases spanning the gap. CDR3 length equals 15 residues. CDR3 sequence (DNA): TGTGCCAGCAGACCCTCGGGGGAGATATACAATGAGCAGTTCTTC. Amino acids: CASRPSGEIYNEQFF.

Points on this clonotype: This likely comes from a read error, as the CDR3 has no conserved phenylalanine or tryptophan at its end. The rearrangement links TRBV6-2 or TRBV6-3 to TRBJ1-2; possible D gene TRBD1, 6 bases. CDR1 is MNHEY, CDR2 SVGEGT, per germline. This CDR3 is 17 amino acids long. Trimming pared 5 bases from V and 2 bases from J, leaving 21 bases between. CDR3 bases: TGTGCCAGCAGTCGCGCCGGTACAGGGCCGATGAACTATGGCTACACCGTC. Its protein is CASSRAGTGPMNYGYTV.

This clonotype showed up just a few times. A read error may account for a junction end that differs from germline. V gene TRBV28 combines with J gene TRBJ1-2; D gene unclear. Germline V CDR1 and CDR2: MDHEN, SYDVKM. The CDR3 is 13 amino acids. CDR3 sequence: CTSSPPLAFGYTF. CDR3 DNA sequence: TGTACCAGCAGTCCACCTTTGGCCTTTGGCTACACCTTC.

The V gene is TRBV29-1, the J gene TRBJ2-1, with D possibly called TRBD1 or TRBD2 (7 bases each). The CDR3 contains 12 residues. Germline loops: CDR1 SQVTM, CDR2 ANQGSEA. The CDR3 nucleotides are TGCAGGGGGGGGACAGACTACAATGAGCAGTTCTTC. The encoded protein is CRGGTDYNEQFF.

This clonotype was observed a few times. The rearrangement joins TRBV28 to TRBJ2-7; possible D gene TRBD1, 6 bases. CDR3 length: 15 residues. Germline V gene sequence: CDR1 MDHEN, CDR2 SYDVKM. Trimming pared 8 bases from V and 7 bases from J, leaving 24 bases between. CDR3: CASLYNKNRVREQYF. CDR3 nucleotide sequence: TGTGCCAGCCTTTATAATAAAAACAGGGTGAGGGAGCAGTACTTC.

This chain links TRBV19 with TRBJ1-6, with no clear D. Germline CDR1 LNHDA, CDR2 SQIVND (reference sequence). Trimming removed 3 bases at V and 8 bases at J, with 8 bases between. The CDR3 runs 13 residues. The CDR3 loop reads CASSIDDYSPLHF. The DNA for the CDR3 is TGTGCCAGTAGTATCGACGATTATTCACCCCTCCACTTT.

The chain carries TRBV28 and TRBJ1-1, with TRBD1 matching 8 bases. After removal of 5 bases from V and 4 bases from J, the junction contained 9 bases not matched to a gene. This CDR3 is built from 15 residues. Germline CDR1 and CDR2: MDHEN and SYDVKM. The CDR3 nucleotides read TGTGCCAGCAGTCCGGCGACAGGGGTGGCCACTGAAGCTTTCTTT. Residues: CASSPATGVATEAFF.

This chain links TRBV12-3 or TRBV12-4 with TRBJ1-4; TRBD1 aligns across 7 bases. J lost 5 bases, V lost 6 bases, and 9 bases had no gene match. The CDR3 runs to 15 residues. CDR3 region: CASRDGTVRNEKLFF. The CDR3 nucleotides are TGTGCCAGCAGGGACGGGACAGTCAGGAATGAAAAACTGTTTTTT.

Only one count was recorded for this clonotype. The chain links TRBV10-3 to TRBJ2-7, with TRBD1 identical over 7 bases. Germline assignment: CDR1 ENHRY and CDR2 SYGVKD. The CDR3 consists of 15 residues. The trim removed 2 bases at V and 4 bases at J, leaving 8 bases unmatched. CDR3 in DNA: TGTGCCATCAGTGAGACCCGGGACAGCCGGTACGAGCAGTACTTC. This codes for CAISETRDSRYEQYF.

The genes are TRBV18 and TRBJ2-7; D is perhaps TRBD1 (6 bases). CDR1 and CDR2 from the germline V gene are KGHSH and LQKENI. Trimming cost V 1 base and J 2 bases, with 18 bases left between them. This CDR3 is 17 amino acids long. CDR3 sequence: CASSPLGPGDIAYEQYF. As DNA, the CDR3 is TGTGCCAGCTCACCACTGGGGCCCGGGGACATAGCCTACGAGCAGTACTTC.